The present T cell receptor beta chain was sequenced within a study of blood T cell repertoires in COVID-19. The CDR3 is 16 residues long. V dropped 5 bases and J dropped 0 bases, with 16 bases sitting between them. Germline CDR1 and CDR2: SEHNR and FQNEAQ (reference sequence). Living in 24 US areas, the participants were between about 18 and 100 years of age. Cohort placement rested on clinical history that participants reported themselves. The repertoire was sequenced with immunoSEQ multiplex PCR; TCRdb's copy has only in-frame clones and lacks some. The sample records hundreds of thousands of clones, about four fifths being singletons.

This receptor was obtained from a man aged 35-49 years who had been exposed to COVID-19. The chain carries TRBV7-9 and TRBJ1-1; possibly TRBD1 for D (5 bases). The source material was PBMCs or T cells enriched from blood (not recorded which). The CDR3 region is CASSSPHRTMNTEAFF. The CDR3 DNA sequence: TGTGCCAGCAGCAGTCCCCACAGGACCATGAACACTGAAGCTTTCTTT.